This T cell receptor (beta chain) was retrieved from a study of blood T cell repertoires in COVID-19. Across the study: Samples of COVID-19 (acute and convalescent) were obtained from the United States, Italy and Spain. The analysed material was cDNA or gDNA that came from T cells, B-cell-depleted T cells, or PBMCs.

The CDR3 covers 13 residues. In germline, CDR1 is MDHEN, CDR2 SYDVKM. The V end was cut by 3 bases, the J end by 4 bases, with 9 bases between. Original processing notes: For nucleated cells, counts were estimated from reference gene primer amplification. Sequencing used immunoSEQ multiplex PCR; TCRdb keeps in-frame clones, though not all of them. That table supplies the V and J calls and clone size; D and trimming were determined from the DNA. Here the sample spans around 200,000 clones, over 80% being singletons. With regard to this clone: This specimen includes other DNA sequences encoding the same CDR3.

The receptor's source is a middle-aged woman with acute or convalescent COVID-19. The genes are TRBV28 and TRBJ1-2; TRBD1 might be the D (6 bases). The sample consisted of peripheral blood. This CDR3 is CASSFRGIYGYTF. Written as DNA, the CDR3 is TGTGCCAGCAGTTTCAGGGGCATCTATGGCTACACCTTC.